The present entry profiles one TCR beta chain with its context. Its antigen remains unidentified. Here immunoSEQ multiplex PCR was the method, and the copy in TCRdb shows in-frame clones only, minus some. The sample has around 18,000 clones, around 80% seen once. These data come from a study of PD-1 blockade in classical Hodgkin lymphoma. About the research overall: Nivolumab was given intravenously to patients at 3 mg/kg every 2 weeks. The study's findings and limits: CD4+ but not CD8+ TCR diversity rose significantly by C4D1. Undefined causes, possibly disease activity or prior therapy, underlie the repertoire differences. The diversity seen at baseline in complete responders resembled that of newly diagnosed patients.

The CDR3 spans 18 residues. Per germline, CDR1 SEHNR and CDR2 FQNEAQ (reference sequence). V dropped 1 base and J dropped 0 bases, with 16 bases sitting between them. Time point: cycle 4 day 1 (C4D1), after 5 to 7 weeks of nivolumab. Brentuximab vedotin exposure varied, and every patient relapsed after autologous stem cell transplantation. Starting with thawed PBMCs, CD4+ T cells were purified by magnetic negative selection. Here the sequenced sample was CD4+ T cells from blood, taken before the fourth cycle of nivolumab. The receptor was isolated from a human donor with classical Hodgkin lymphoma. The gene calls are TRBV7-9 and TRBJ2-4; the D gene is possibly TRBD2 (5 bases). CDR3 residues: CASSLVSGGSGAKNIQYF. The CDR3, as DNA: TGTGCCAGCAGCTTAGTTAGTGGTGGGAGTGGAGCCAAAAACATTCAGTACTTC.